The 27 T cell receptor beta chains presented below share a single source sample, sequenced in a study of response to subunit inactivated influenza vaccine. TCRdb re-analysed the RT-PCR reads in MiXCR, keeping a single row per CDR3 protein. The sample consists of more than 550,000 distinct CDR3 sequences, roughly 12% of them appearing once. These same records also appear under a second study, on T cells expressing NK-cell markers. That paper adds: Making the TCR beta cDNA relied on 5'RACE template switching with UMIs.

Sequenced material: PBMCs from blood, taken on the day of vaccination. Receptors were obtained from a man in his forties or fifties who received an inactivated influenza vaccine.

Concerning this clonotype itself: Its ends do not fully match the called genes, so a read error is possible. The chain has TRBV5-1 and TRBJ2-6; 9 nucleotides line up with TRBD1. Germline V CDR1 and CDR2: SGHRS, YFSETQ. This CDR3 is 16 amino acids long. DNA of the CDR3: TGCGCCAGCAGCGCCGGACAGGGGACTGGGGCCAACGTCCTGTCTTTC. Amino acids: CASSAGQGTGANVLSF.

This clonotype has at least ten counts. V usage is TRBV4-2 and J usage is TRBJ2-2, with D tentatively TRBD1 (6 bases). Germline V gene data show CDR1 as LGHNA and CDR2 as YNFKEQ. With 0 bases removed from V and 6 bases from J, the gap between germline ends came to 8 bases. The CDR3 runs 14 residues. CDR3 loop: CASSQDRTAGELFF. Written as DNA, the CDR3 is TGTGCCAGCAGCCAAGATAGGACAGCCGGGGAGCTGTTTTTT.

This clonotype showed up many times. The V call is TRBV20-1, the J call TRBJ2-7, with D perhaps matching TRBD1 or TRBD2 (5 bases each). V was shortened by 0 bases and J by 4 bases, with 13 bases between the two germline ends. Germline V gene sequence: CDR1 DFQATT, CDR2 SNEGSKA (reference sequence). The CDR3 runs to 14 residues. CDR3 DNA: TGCAGTGCTAGAGATATTGGGACCGAATACGAGCAGTACTTC. Amino acid sequence: CSARDIGTEYEQYF.

This clonotype was seen only a few times. The chain links TRBV29-1 to TRBJ1-1; D perhaps matches TRBD1 (6 bases). V was trimmed by 7 bases and J by 5 bases, leaving 17 bases between them. From germline, CDR1 is SQVTM and CDR2 ANQGSEA. This CDR3 region has 13 residues. CDR3 sequence reads: CSALTGLGTEAFF. CDR3 in DNA: TGCAGCGCCTTAACAGGGTTAGGTACTGAAGCTTTCTTT.

A few counts support this clonotype. CDR3 nucleotide sequence: TGCGCCAGCAGCTTGGACGGGAATACGCAGTATTTT. Residues: CASSLDGNTQYF. The chain has TRBV5-1 and TRBJ2-3, with D maybe TRBD2 (5 bases). This CDR3 region has 12 residues. From germline, CDR1 is SGHRS and CDR2 YFSETQ. Trimming took 0 bases from V and 7 from J, leaving 6 bases between them.

V is TRBV4-2 and J is TRBJ1-4; D possibly corresponds to TRBD1 (6 bases). The CDR3 has 15 residues. The V gene lost 1 base and the J gene lost 6 bases, with 12 bases spanning the gap. From germline, CDR1 is LGHNA and CDR2 YNFKEQ. The CDR3 is CASSQAGGQDEKLFF. The CDR3 DNA follows: TGTGCCAGCAGCCAAGCCGGGGGGCAGGATGAAAAACTGTTTTTT.

The rearrangement uses TRBV20-1 and TRBJ1-1, with 10 bases aligning to TRBD1. Unmatched junction bases numbered 8, after V lost 5 bases and J lost 2 bases. This CDR3 spans 15 amino acids. The germline gives CDR1 DFQATT, CDR2 SNEGSKA (reference sequence). The CDR3 sequence is CSADRGRRVNTEAFF. The CDR3 nucleotides are TGCAGTGCTGACAGGGGGCGTAGAGTCAACACTGAAGCTTTCTTT.

This clonotype was counted a few times. The chain is built from TRBV6-2 or TRBV6-3 and TRBJ1-5, with a possible D match to TRBD1 (6 bases). Germline lookup yields CDR1 MNHEY and CDR2 SVGEGT. This CDR3 has 19 residues. V was cut by 0 bases and J by 0 bases, with 18 bases left in between. CDR3 in amino acids: CASSYSRGRVFYSNQPQHF. The DNA of the CDR3 is TGTGCCAGCAGTTACTCCAGGGGCCGCGTGTTTTATAGCAATCAGCCCCAGCATTTT.

Ten or more counts support this clonotype. The chain is built from TRBV6-1 and TRBJ1-5; maybe TRBD1 (5 bases). Looked up from germline, CDR1 is MNHNS and CDR2 is SASEGT. Trimming stripped 6 bases from V and 4 bases from J, with 10 bases between. The length of the CDR3 is 13 residues. CDR3 DNA sequence: TGTGCCAGCAGCCGGGACGGTAATCAGCCCCAGCATTTT. Encoded protein: CASSRDGNQPQHF.

V is TRBV20-1 and J is TRBJ2-7, with 8 bases identical to TRBD1. Unmatched junction bases numbered 17, after V lost 5 bases and J lost 5 bases. The CDR3 totals 16 residues. Germline assignment: CDR1 DFQATT and CDR2 SNEGSKA (reference sequence). The CDR3 reads CSAGRTGSPRGDEQYF. CDR3 bases: TGCAGTGCTGGAAGGACAGGGAGTCCCCGAGGGGACGAGCAGTACTTC.

V gene TRBV5-1 combines with J gene TRBJ2-1; D call uncertain. The germline V and J ends were trimmed by 0 bases and 10 bases, with 14 bases remaining between them. The CDR3 has 14 amino acids. Germline V CDR1 and CDR2: SGHRS, YFSETQ. CDR3 nucleotide sequence: TGCGCCAGCAGCTTGGAGGCCCCCCCGAGGGAGCAGTTCTTC. Its protein product is CASSLEAPPREQFF.

This clonotype turned up a few times. The chain is built from TRBV12-3 or TRBV12-4 and TRBJ2-3; 9 bases match TRBD2. The CDR3 has 15 amino acids. V dropped 1 base and J dropped 2; count of bases not matched to a gene: 1. The CDR3 bases are TGTGCCAGCAGTTTAGGACTAGCGGACACAGATACGCAGTATTTT. Residues: CASSLGLADTDTQYF.

The rearrangement links TRBV7-2 to TRBJ2-5; tentatively, D is TRBD1 (6 bases). Trimming removed 6 bases from V and 5 bases from J, with 10 bases in between. The length of the CDR3 is 12 residues. Germline CDR1 and CDR2: SGHTA and FQGNSA. In DNA form, the CDR3 reads TGTGCCAGCAGAGGGGGTGTTGAGACCCAGTACTTC. It translates to CASRGGVETQYF.

There are a few counts of this clonotype. This sequence joins TRBV19 and TRBJ2-5, with 9 positions matching TRBD1. In germline, CDR1 is LNHDA, CDR2 SQIVND (reference sequence). CDR3 length: 15 residues. The V segment lost 7 bases and the J segment 3 bases; nucleotides outside the gene matches: 9. The DNA of the CDR3 is TGTGCCAGTAAGGTAGCCGGGACAGGGAAAGAGACCCAGTACTTC. Residues: CASKVAGTGKETQYF.

The rearrangement joins TRBV12-3 or TRBV12-4 to TRBJ2-7; the D is unclear. This CDR3 has 13 residues. V was cut by 6 bases and J by 2 bases, with 11 bases left in between. The CDR3 DNA reads as TGTGCCAGCAGCCCAGCTCCCCCCTACGAGCAGTACTTC. Protein product: CASSPAPPYEQYF.

The chain combines TRBV7-2 with TRBJ2-2, with TRBD1 matching over 8 bases. V gave up 5 bases and J gave up 5 bases; unmatched junction bases: 13. Germline-derived CDR1 and CDR2 are SGHTA and FQGNSA. The CDR3 contains 17 residues. CDR3 protein: CASSPQPGQGRTGELFF. The CDR3 DNA reads TGTGCCAGCAGCCCCCAGCCCGGACAGGGTAGAACCGGGGAGCTGTTTTTT.

This clonotype has more than one count but fewer than ten. V usage is TRBV6-1 and J usage is TRBJ1-4, with 9 nucleotides matching TRBD1. V shed 5 bases and J 7 bases; nucleotides not matched to a gene: 5. Germline V lookup: CDR1 MNHNS, CDR2 SASEGT. The CDR3 length is 14 residues. CDR3 DNA sequence: TGTGCCAGCAGTCCTACAGGGGGCCGTGAAAAACTGTTTTTT. Translated, it gives CASSPTGGREKLFF.

This clonotype was seen only a few times. The chain carries TRBV20-1 and TRBJ2-7; perhaps D is TRBD1 or TRBD2 (6 bases each). V lost 3 bases and J lost 0, with 15 bases in between. Looked up from germline, CDR1 is DFQATT and CDR2 is SNEGSKA (reference sequence). The CDR3 consists of 15 residues. The CDR3 loop is CSASDVGGHSYEQYF. In nucleotides, the CDR3 is TGCAGTGCTAGTGATGTCGGGGGCCACTCCTACGAGCAGTACTTC.

This sequence joins TRBV15 and TRBJ2-7; 7 bases are a match to TRBD2. J lost 6 bases, V lost 0 bases, and 11 bases had no gene match. Germline loops: CDR1 LNHNV, CDR2 YYDKDF (reference sequence). The CDR3 has 16 amino acids. CDR3 nucleotides: TGTGCCACCAGCAGAGATCCGGCGGGAGTGCACAGCGAGCAGTACTTC. Residues: CATSRDPAGVHSEQYF.

The chain couples TRBV4-2 to TRBJ2-7, with 9 bases matching TRBD1. With V trimmed by 1 base and J by 7 bases, 5 bases remained unmatched. The CDR3 covers 14 residues. CDR1 LGHNA and CDR2 YNFKEQ come from the germline V gene. The CDR3 DNA is TGTGCCAGCAGCCAAGGACAGGGGGTGGGGGAGCAGTACTTC. Translated: CASSQGQGVGEQYF.

V and J are TRBV6-5 and TRBJ2-2; D unclear. Germline CDR1 MNHEY, CDR2 SVGAGI. The CDR3 length is 17 residues. Trimming pared 0 bases from V and 1 base from J, leaving 12 bases between. This chain's CDR3 is CASSYSGMGLNTGELFF. CDR3 in DNA: TGTGCCAGCAGTTACTCGGGCATGGGCTTGAACACCGGGGAGCTGTTTTTT.

This chain links TRBV10-3 with TRBJ2-5; D perhaps matches TRBD2 (5 bases). The CDR3 length is 15 residues. Per the germline V gene, CDR1 is ENHRY and CDR2 is SYGVKD. The germline V and J ends were trimmed by 0 bases and 4 bases, with 12 bases remaining between them. Here the CDR3 reads CAISESGERLETQYF. CDR3 in DNA: TGTGCCATCAGTGAGTCCGGGGAGAGGTTAGAGACCCAGTACTTC.

This clonotype was counted only a few times. The gene calls are TRBV30 and TRBJ2-1, with 10 bases lining up with TRBD2. This CDR3 has 14 residues. The J segment lost 4 bases and the V segment lost 5 bases, leaving 5 bases of the junction unmatched. Germline V gene sequence: CDR1 GTSNPN, CDR2 SVGIG (reference sequence). DNA for the CDR3: TGTGCCTGGCGAGGACTAGCGGTGTACAATGAGCAGTTCTTC. As protein: CAWRGLAVYNEQFF.

This clonotype was seen many times. The CDR3 nucleotides are TGTGCCAGCAGCGCGACCCGGGGGAACTATGGCTACACCTTC. Amino acid sequence: CASSATRGNYGYTF. The chain carries TRBV11-2 and TRBJ1-2; TRBD1 might be the D (5 bases). The CDR3 consists of 14 residues. CDR1 SGHAT and CDR2 FQNNGV come from the germline V gene. Trimming removed 5 bases from V and 2 bases from J, with 12 bases in between.

The chain recombines TRBV5-1 with TRBJ2-3; D could derive from TRBD1 or TRBD2 (5 bases each). The CDR3 sequence is 19 residues long. Trimming took off 5 bases at V and 0 bases at J, with 25 bases between the two ends. CDR1 and CDR2 (germline): SGHRS, YFSETQ. CDR3 loop: CASRPLVGAGELSTDTQYF. The CDR3 region has the DNA TGCGCCAGCAGACCGTTGGTCGGGGCTGGAGAATTAAGCACAGATACGCAGTATTTT.

Points on this clonotype: One junction end does not reproduce the germline sequence, and a read error may be involved. The rearrangement uses TRBV7-7 and TRBJ2-2; D not resolved. The CDR3 loop spans 14 amino acids. Germline V gives CDR1 SSHAT, CDR2 FNYEAQ (reference sequence). The CDR3 is CASSLRLGTGELFF. CDR3 coding DNA: TGTGCTAGCAGCTTAAGACTGGGGACCGGGGAGCTGTTTTTT. Looking up the rest from reference TRBV7-7 and TRBJ2-2 gives the full variable domain: GAGVSQSPRYKVTKRGQDVTLRCDPISSHATLYWYQQALGQGPEFLTYFNYEAQPDKSGLPSDRFSAERPEGSISTLTIQRTEQRDSAMYRCASSLRLGTGELFFGEGSRLTVL.

This clonotype turned up a few times. This sequence joins TRBV10-3 and TRBJ2-3, with TRBD2 matching over 13 bases. Germline V CDR1 and CDR2: ENHRY, SYGVKD. Trimming removed 6 bases from V and 6 bases from J; junction bases left unmatched: 9. CDR3 length: 16 amino acids. The CDR3 DNA reads as TGTGCCATCAGGACGTCGGGACTAGCGGGATGGGATACGCAGTATTTT. As protein: CAIRTSGLAGWDTQYF.